One and the same sample provided the 16 T cell receptor beta chains below, sequenced in a study of shared clonotypes between healthy human individuals. Using immunoSEQ multiplex PCR, the repertoire was profiled, and TCRdb retains in-frame clones only, with some absent. Of some 550,000 clones listed, 97% are singletons. Sequenced input: naive CD4+ T cells sorted from blood. Subset indicated: CD45RA+ positively selected. The receptors originated from a woman younger than 45 in good health.

The rearrangement joins TRBV5-1 to TRBJ2-7; 12 bases are shared with TRBD1. Germline values: CDR1 SGHRS, CDR2 YFSETQ. This CDR3 is 15 amino acids long. V was clipped by 2 bases and J by 6 bases; unmatched bases: 6. CDR3 nucleotide sequence: TGCGCCAGCAGCTTAACGGGACAGGGGGCCCGCGAGCAGTACTTC. It translates to CASSLTGQGAREQYF.

The genes are TRBV5-4 and TRBJ2-5; perhaps TRBD1 as D (6 bases). Trimming stripped 4 bases from V and 4 bases from J, with 11 bases between. The CDR3 is made up of 13 amino acids. Germline V gene lookup returns CDR1 SGHNT and CDR2 YYREEE (reference sequence). The CDR3 loop reads CASSLGATETQYF. For the CDR3, the DNA is TGTGCCAGCAGCCTGGGGGCAACAGAGACCCAGTACTTC.

J is TRBJ1-5 and V is TRBV19; the D is unclear. CDR1 is LNHDA, CDR2 SQIVND, per germline (reference sequence). The V gene lost 10 bases and the J gene lost 0 bases, with 10 bases spanning the gap. The CDR3 loop spans 13 amino acids. For the CDR3, the DNA is TGTGCCACCTCGTTGGGTAGCAATCAGCCCCAGCATTTT. It specifies CATSLGSNQPQHF.

The chain carries TRBV2 and TRBJ1-2; the match to TRBD1 covers 7 bases. The CDR3 has 16 residues. The germline V gene has CDR1 SNHLY and CDR2 FYNNEI. Unmatched junction bases numbered 13, after V lost 7 bases and J lost 2 bases. The CDR3 coding sequence is TGTGCCAGCACCGGATTCGAGACAGGGCACAACTATGGCTACACCTTC. Its translation is CASTGFETGHNYGYTF. Full variable domain (remainder filled in from reference TRBV2 and TRBJ1-2): EPEVTQTPSHQVTQMGQEVILRCVPISNHLYFYWYRQILGQKVEFLVSFYNNEISEKSEIFDDQFSVERPDGSNFTLKIRSTKLEDSAMYFCASTGFETGHNYGYTFGSGTRLTVV.

The chain carries TRBV18 and TRBJ1-5; 7 bases line up with TRBD1. After removal of 4 bases from V and 4 bases from J, the junction contained 4 bases not matched to a gene. CDR3 length equals 14 residues. Germline loops: CDR1 KGHSH, CDR2 LQKENI. CDR3 in amino acids: CASSQGRGNQPQHF. CDR3 nucleotides: TGTGCCAGCTCACAGGGCAGGGGGAATCAGCCCCAGCATTTT.

The chain joins TRBV19 to TRBJ2-5; 8 positions match TRBD2. The DNA end is more similar to TRBJ2-7, so the J call may be wrong. Germline V gene lookup returns CDR1 LNHDA and CDR2 SQIVND (reference sequence). This CDR3 comprises 16 residues. The CDR3 loop is CASSMTLAGTAYEQYF. As DNA, the CDR3 is TGTGCCAGTAGTATGACGCTAGCGGGTACAGCCTACGAGCAGTACTTC.

This clone was recorded only once. The V call is TRBV28, the J call TRBJ2-1; D ambiguous. This CDR3 spans 13 amino acids. The germline V gene encodes CDR1 MDHEN and CDR2 SYDVKM. Trimming pared 7 bases from V and 3 bases from J, leaving 10 bases between. CDR3 amino acids: CASNPLLYNEQFF. In nucleotides, the CDR3 is TGTGCCAGCAACCCCTTACTCTACAATGAGCAGTTCTTC.

This clone was observed once. The chain recombines TRBV15 with TRBJ2-7, with D perhaps being TRBD1 or TRBD2 (5 bases each). Trimming stripped 0 bases from V and 1 base from J, with 13 bases between. The CDR3 is 16 residues long. The germline V gene encodes CDR1 LNHNV and CDR2 YYDKDF (reference sequence). The CDR3 loop reads CATSRDKGTGSYEQYF. CDR3 DNA sequence: TGTGCCACCAGCAGAGATAAGGGGACGGGATCCTACGAGCAGTACTTC.

CDR3 in amino acids: CASTPTTSGRKETQYF. CDR3 coding DNA: TGTGCCAGTACTCCAACCACTAGCGGGAGAAAAGAGACCCAGTACTTC. The rearrangement links TRBV19 to TRBJ2-5; 11 bases line up with TRBD2. Germline V CDR1 and CDR2: LNHDA, SQIVND (reference sequence). The trim removed 7 bases at V and 3 bases at J, leaving 10 bases unmatched. This CDR3 spans 16 amino acids.

The rearrangement uses TRBV5-1 and TRBJ2-5; 10 nucleotides align to TRBD1. J lost 6 bases, V lost 3 bases, and 8 bases had no gene match. The CDR3 extends over 15 amino acids. Germline V CDR1 and CDR2: SGHRS, YFSETQ. The CDR3 DNA is TGCGCCAGCAGCTGGGGGACAGGGGATCGTCAGACCCAGTACTTC. This codes for CASSWGTGDRQTQYF.

This CDR3 is CASSRTGLVYEQYF. The CDR3 region has the DNA TGTGCCAGCAGTCGGACAGGTTTGGTATACGAGCAGTACTTC. The chain recombines TRBV28 with TRBJ2-7; 7 bases fit TRBD1. The V gene end was trimmed by 5 bases and the J gene end by 4 bases; junction bases not matched to a gene: 8. Germline-derived CDR1 and CDR2 are MDHEN and SYDVKM. This CDR3 region has 14 residues. Using reference TRBV28 and TRBJ2-7 for the parts outside the CDR3, the full variable domain is DVKVTQSSRYLVKRTGEKVFLECVQDMDHENMFWYRQDPGLGLRLIYFSYDVKMKEKGDIPEGYSVSREKKERFSLILESASTNQTSMYLCASSRTGLVYEQYFGPGTRLTVT.

This chain's CDR3 is CASRILQGATTEAFF. CDR3 nucleotides: TGTGCCAGCAGGATTTTACAGGGGGCCACCACTGAAGCTTTCTTT. V gene TRBV6-1 combines with J gene TRBJ1-1, with 9 bases matching TRBD1. This CDR3 is 15 amino acids long. Trimming at V came to 6 bases and at J to 4 bases, leaving 9 bases not matched to a gene. CDR1 and CDR2 from the germline V gene are MNHNS and SASEGT.

CDR3: CASSLYGARVLEQYF. Written as DNA, the CDR3 is TGTGCCAGCAGTTTATACGGGGCGCGGGTCCTCGAGCAGTACTTC. The genes are TRBV27 and TRBJ2-7; D assignment may be TRBD1 or TRBD2 (5 bases each). The germline V and J ends were trimmed by 1 base and 6 bases, with 16 bases remaining between them. This CDR3 comprises 15 residues. The germline V gene has CDR1 MNHEY and CDR2 SMNVEV (reference sequence).

The chain joins TRBV5-1 to TRBJ2-3; weak D call: TRBD2 (5 bases). V gave up 2 bases and J gave up 1 base, with 20 bases separating them. Germline CDR1 is SGHRS and CDR2 is YFSETQ. The CDR3 contains 18 residues. The chain's CDR3 is CASSFGRRLNHGTDTQYF. In nucleotides, the CDR3 is TGCGCCAGCAGCTTCGGGCGAAGACTAAACCACGGCACAGATACGCAGTATTTT.

The rearrangement joins TRBV5-6 to TRBJ2-1; maybe TRBD1 (5 bases). CDR3 length: 14 residues. The V gene lost 6 bases and the J gene lost 12 bases, with 22 bases spanning the gap. CDR1 is SGHDT and CDR2 is YYEEEE in the germline V gene. DNA of the CDR3: TGTGCCAGCAACGGAGCCGCGGCTTGGGGCGGGCAGTTCTTC. Translation gives CASNGAAAWGGQFF.

The chain combines TRBV5-1 with TRBJ1-1; no clear D gene. The germline V gene has CDR1 SGHRS and CDR2 YFSETQ. Between the trimmed V and J ends, which lost 0 bases and 1 base, there was a span of 10 bases. The CDR3 covers 15 residues. The CDR3 region is CASSLVPGANTEAFF. As DNA, the CDR3 is TGCGCCAGCAGCTTGGTCCCGGGTGCGAACACTGAAGCTTTCTTT.